The 18 T cell receptor beta chains in this list originate from one sample, sequenced in a study of regulatory T cells in long-lasting Graves disease. Time point defined: newly diagnosed GD, antithyroid drugs for less than 3 months. RNA isolated from PBMCs was used to make the TCR library. iRepertoire HTBI primers and Arm-PCR of CDR3 regions built TCR beta libraries. In TCRdb, the multiplex PCR reads were re-called with MiXCR into one record per CDR3 protein. The table has under 700,000 distinct CDR3 sequences, about 16% seen once. These data also formed part of another study, on T cells in Graves' hyperthyroidism and ophthalmopathy.

Source: peripheral blood mononuclear cells (PBMCs), taken at new diagnosis, from a patient treated with antithyroid drugs. The receptors shown here come from a woman aged 40 to 65 with Graves disease.

On this clonotype: It may be a read error: a sequence one base away is much more abundant. The chain links TRBV6-1 to TRBJ2-5; 7 bases are shared with TRBD1. The J call may be incorrect, as the DNA end agrees better with TRBJ2-1. The CDR3 sequence is 14 residues long. Looked up from germline, CDR1 is MNHNS and CDR2 is SASEGT. The CDR3 DNA follows: TGTGCCGGCGCGGACAGGCCAGTGATCAATGAGCAGTTCTTC. Encoded protein: CAGADRPVINEQFF.

This clonotype was observed a few times. J is TRBJ2-7 and V is TRBV5-6; tentatively, D is TRBD1 or TRBD2 (5 bases each). The CDR3 covers 17 residues. V was shortened by 6 bases and J by 2 bases, with 24 bases between the two germline ends. Germline loops: CDR1 SGHDT, CDR2 YYEEEE. CDR3 nucleotides: TGTGCCAGCACTCTGACCCTCGCAGGGACGGTAGCCTACGAGCAGTACTTC. Its translation is CASTLTLAGTVAYEQYF.

This clonotype was observed at least ten times. The rearrangement joins TRBV6-5 to TRBJ1-5; D is perhaps TRBD1 (5 bases). With 4 bases removed from V and 4 bases from J, the gap between germline ends came to 14 bases. Germline V gives CDR1 MNHEY, CDR2 SVGAGI. The CDR3 sequence is 15 residues long. The CDR3 sequence is CASSFTGDGNQPQHF. Here the CDR3 DNA reads TGTGCCAGCAGTTTCACGGGGGACGGTAATCAGCCCCAGCATTTT.

The rearrangement links TRBV29-1 to TRBJ2-3; D remains ambiguous. CDR1 and CDR2 from the germline V gene are SQVTM and ANQGSEA. The CDR3 has 11 amino acids. Trimming shortened V by 5 bases and J by 5 bases, and 8 bases separated the two germline ends. The CDR3 region is CSVNWGDTQYF. The CDR3 DNA reads TGCAGCGTTAATTGGGGAGATACGCAGTATTTT.

This clonotype was detected ten times or more. The chain joins TRBV27 to TRBJ2-2, with 9 nucleotides matching TRBD1. The CDR3 is 17 amino acids. Germline CDR1 MNHEY, CDR2 SMNVEV (reference sequence). With 5 bases clipped from V and 8 bases from J, the junction kept 15 bases outside the gene matches. In nucleotides, the CDR3 is TGTGCCAGCAGTCCCCTGGGTGGACAGGGGCTATCAGGGGAGCTGTTTTTT. It translates to CASSPLGGQGLSGELFF.

The chain combines TRBV27 with TRBJ1-1; D call uncertain. The V end lost 3 bases, the J end lost 7 bases, and 15 bases lay between the germline ends. This CDR3 spans 14 amino acids. The germline gives CDR1 MNHEY, CDR2 SMNVEV (reference sequence). CDR3 in DNA: TGTGCCAGCAGTTTGGGAGACTCAAGGGATGAAGCTTTCTTT. Translating gives CASSLGDSRDEAFF.

Worth noting for this clonotype: This may come from a read error, since a much larger clone is one base off. The CDR3 sequence: CASKERPYNEQFF. CDR3 in DNA: TGTGCCAGCAAGGAGCGCCCCTACAATGAGCAGTTCTTC. The J gene is TRBJ2-1, the V gene TRBV2, with unresolved D. Germline loops: CDR1 SNHLY, CDR2 FYNNEI. V lost 7 bases and J 2 bases, leaving 9 bases between the germline ends. There are 13 residues in the CDR3.

Ten or more counts support this clonotype. V usage is TRBV5-5 and J usage is TRBJ1-5, with D hard to call. The CDR3 length is 14 residues. V shed 3 bases and J shed 7 bases, with 14 bases lying between them. Germline values: CDR1 SGHKS, CDR2 YYEKEE (reference sequence). The DNA of the CDR3 is TGTGCCAGCAGCTCATCCCTCCTCGGGCAGCCCCAGCATTTT. Translating it yields CASSSSLLGQPQHF.

The chain combines TRBV7-9 with TRBJ1-4; TRBD1 aligns across 7 bases. The germline V gene has CDR1 SEHNR and CDR2 FQNEAQ (reference sequence). Unmatched junction bases numbered 2, after V lost 2 bases and J lost 5 bases. CDR3 length: 14 amino acids. In DNA, the CDR3 is TGTGCCAGCAGCTTAAGGGGACAGAATGAAAAACTGTTTTTT. It translates to CASSLRGQNEKLFF.

This clonotype was seen repeatedly, ten times or more. In DNA, the CDR3 is TGTGCCTGGTCGGGACAGGTAGAGGGGCCCCAGCATTTT. Translated: CAWSGQVEGPQHF. V gene TRBV30 combines with J gene TRBJ1-5; 8 bases line up with TRBD1. This CDR3 contains 13 residues. The V and J ends lost 5 bases and 9 bases, in that order; junction bases with no gene match: 9. Germline V gives CDR1 GTSNPN, CDR2 SVGIG (reference sequence).

As for this clonotype: This may come from a read error, since a much larger clone is one base off. The chain couples TRBV6-5 to TRBJ1-6; no clear D gene. CDR3 length: 13 residues. Germline values: CDR1 MNHEY, CDR2 SVGAGI. The CDR3 sequence: CASNYSRSSPLHF. CDR3 nucleotides: TGTGCCAGCAATTACTCGAGGAGTTCACCCCTCCACTTT.

V usage is TRBV2 and J usage is TRBJ2-1; D uncertain. This CDR3 is 12 amino acids long. The V end was cut by 4 bases, the J end by 6 bases, with 7 bases between. Germline-derived CDR1 and CDR2 are SNHLY and FYNNEI. CDR3 loop: CASSGTGNEQFF. For the CDR3, the DNA is TGTGCCAGCAGTGGAACCGGCAATGAGCAGTTCTTC.

In its sample, this clonotype was seen a few times. The chain links TRBV7-8 to TRBJ1-5; 9 bases align to TRBD1. Unmatched junction bases numbered 7, after V lost 4 bases and J lost 6 bases. Per the germline V gene, CDR1 is SGHVS and CDR2 is FQNEAQ. This CDR3 contains 15 residues. CDR3 nucleotides: TGTGCCAGCAGCTCACAGGGGGCGGTCAGTCAGCCCCAGCATTTT. This encodes CASSSQGAVSQPQHF.

This clonotype was observed at least ten times. The J gene is TRBJ2-7, the V gene TRBV7-9, with D perhaps assigned TRBD1 or TRBD2 (6 bases each). This CDR3 contains 15 residues. V shed 2 bases and J shed 0 bases, with 11 bases lying between them. Germline CDR1 and CDR2: SEHNR and FQNEAQ (reference sequence). This CDR3 reads CASSLSGANSYEQYF. DNA of the CDR3: TGTGCCAGCAGCTTATCGGGGGCCAACTCCTACGAGCAGTACTTC. Looking up the rest from reference TRBV7-9 and TRBJ2-7 gives the full variable domain: DTGVSQNPRHKITKRGQNVTFRCDPISEHNRLYWYRQTLGQGPEFLTYFQNEAQLEKSRLLSDRFSAERPKGSFSTLEIQRTEQGDSAMYLCASSLSGANSYEQYFGPGTRLTVT.

This clonotype appeared many times. The chain has TRBV12-3 or TRBV12-4 and TRBJ2-7; D not certain. The CDR3 is made up of 14 amino acids. V was clipped by 8 bases and J by 3 bases, with 17 bases between them. The CDR3 protein is CASRSGSMSYEQYF. CDR3 nucleotide sequence: TGTGCCAGCCGGAGTGGCAGTATGAGCTACGAGCAGTACTTC.

This clonotype was counted ten times or more. The rearrangement links TRBV6-2 or TRBV6-3 to TRBJ2-1; D possibly corresponds to TRBD2 (7 bases). Trimming cost V 5 bases and J 6 bases, with 14 bases left between them. The germline V gene has CDR1 MNHEY and CDR2 SVGEGT. This CDR3 is built from 14 residues. CDR3 region: CASSSPGGPNEQFF. CDR3 DNA sequence: TGTGCCAGCAGTAGCCCCGGGGGGCCCAATGAGCAGTTCTTC.

This clonotype turned up a few times. This chain connects TRBV28 to TRBJ2-2; D ambiguous. The CDR3 totals 16 residues. CDR1 is MDHEN, CDR2 SYDVKM, per germline. Trimming removed 4 bases at V and 4 bases at J, with 16 bases between. CDR3 bases: TGTGCCAGCAGTTGGGCGACCAATCGTATCACCGGGGAGCTGTTTTTT. Amino acids: CASSWATNRITGELFF. The variable domain in full, with the rest retrieved from reference TRBV28 and TRBJ2-2, is DVKVTQSSRYLVKRTGEKVFLECVQDMDHENMFWYRQDPGLGLRLIYFSYDVKMKEKGDIPEGYSVSREKKERFSLILESASTNQTSMYLCASSWATNRITGELFFGEGSRLTVL.

This clonotype has at least ten counts. The chain recombines TRBV7-9 with TRBJ1-2; no reliable D call. V shed 2 bases and J shed 7 bases, with 11 bases lying between them. The CDR3 length is 13 residues. Germline values: CDR1 SEHNR, CDR2 FQNEAQ (reference sequence). The CDR3 is CASSLPGYSGYTF. As DNA, the CDR3 is TGTGCCAGCAGCTTACCCGGGTACTCTGGCTACACCTTC.